The 27 T cell receptor beta chains listed next were all sequenced from one sample in a study of blood T cell repertoires in COVID-19. Generated by immunoSEQ multiplex PCR, the TCRdb table keeps only in-frame clones and is missing some. This sample has some 330,000 clones, with about nine tenths found just once. The sample consisted of PBMCs or T cells enriched from blood (not recorded which). These TCRs come from a man younger than 45 who had recovered from COVID-19.

The chain is built from TRBV28 and TRBJ1-4; maybe TRBD1 (5 bases). V lost 0 bases and J lost 7, with 12 bases in between. The CDR3 has 15 residues. In germline, CDR1 is MDHEN, CDR2 SYDVKM. The CDR3 protein is CASSLWAGPSEKLFF. In DNA, the CDR3 is TGTGCCAGCAGTTTATGGGCAGGGCCTAGTGAAAAACTGTTTTTT.

This chain links TRBV11-3 with TRBJ2-7, with TRBD1 as a possible D gene (5 bases). The V end lost 5 bases, the J end lost 2 bases, and 16 bases lay between the germline ends. CDR1 is SGHNT, CDR2 YENEEA, per germline. The CDR3 totals 15 residues. The CDR3 coding sequence is TGTGCCAGCAGCGTTGACAGTTCACCAACCTACGAGCAGTACTTC. This encodes CASSVDSSPTYEQYF.

The gene calls are TRBV9 and TRBJ1-2; D not resolved. Trimming stripped 0 bases from V and 4 bases from J, with 7 bases between. This CDR3 is built from 13 residues. Germline-derived CDR1 and CDR2 are SGDLS and YYNGEE. The CDR3 loop reads CASSVERGYGYTF. CDR3 sequence (DNA): TGTGCCAGCAGCGTAGAGCGAGGCTATGGCTACACCTTC.

CDR3 protein: CASSFMTEQETQYF. Here the CDR3 DNA reads TGCGCCAGCAGCTTTATGACAGAGCAAGAGACCCAGTACTTC. The chain employs TRBV5-1 and TRBJ2-5, with a possible D match to TRBD1 (5 bases). The V gene lost 2 bases and the J gene lost 2 bases, with 10 bases spanning the gap. The CDR3 is 14 amino acids. From germline, CDR1 is SGHRS and CDR2 YFSETQ.

Only a few counts were recorded for this clone. V and J are TRBV5-6 and TRBJ2-3; D is perhaps TRBD2 (5 bases). V shed 6 bases and J shed 5 bases, with 16 bases lying between them. The CDR3 contains 14 residues. Germline V lookup: CDR1 SGHDT, CDR2 YYEEEE. CDR3 sequence reads: CASIRTGRGDTQYF. The CDR3 DNA reads as TGTGCCAGCATCAGGACTGGGCGTGGAGATACGCAGTATTTT.

This clone was observed a single time. The chain employs TRBV4-2 and TRBJ2-1; tentative D call: TRBD1 (5 bases). Germline assignment: CDR1 LGHNA and CDR2 YNFKEQ. V was shortened by 4 bases and J by 8 bases, with 12 bases between the two germline ends. This CDR3 is built from 13 residues. CDR3 DNA: TGTGCCAGCAGCCCACGGCAGGGCTATGAGCAGTTCTTC. It encodes CASSPRQGYEQFF.

The V gene is TRBV7-2, the J gene TRBJ2-6, with 8 bases matching TRBD2. Germline V gene data show CDR1 as SGHTA and CDR2 as FQGNSA. This CDR3 has 15 amino acids. Trimming took 5 bases from V and 4 from J; bases not matched to a gene: 4. The CDR3 coding sequence is TGTGCCAGCAGCCCCGGGGGGGTGGGGGCCAACGTCCTGACTTTC. As protein: CASSPGGVGANVLTF.

This clone came up a few times. V and J are TRBV11-2 and TRBJ1-1; D is undetermined. V lost 2 bases and J 1 base, leaving 5 bases between the germline ends. Germline CDR1 SGHAT, CDR2 FQNNGV. The CDR3 consists of 13 residues. CDR3 DNA sequence: TGTGCCAGCAGCTTACACAGGAACACTGAAGCTTTCTTT. Its protein product is CASSLHRNTEAFF.

This clone was observed a few times. The chain carries TRBV14 and TRBJ2-7; TRBD1 agrees at 9 bases. V was pared by 4 bases and J by 4 bases, with 8 bases of the junction left unmatched. This CDR3 has 15 amino acids. Germline V gene data show CDR1 as SGHDN and CDR2 as FVKESK. The CDR3 DNA reads TGTGCCAGCAGCCGAGGCCGGGACAGGGAGTACGAGCAGTACTTC. Translating gives CASSRGRDREYEQYF.

The chain recombines TRBV6-5 with TRBJ1-1; D is undetermined. The CDR3 runs to 11 residues. V lost 7 bases, J lost 11 bases, and 14 bases lay in between. From germline, CDR1 is MNHEY and CDR2 SVGAGI. The CDR3: CASNPGSVAFF. In DNA, the CDR3 is TGTGCCAGCAACCCGGGGTCCGTCGCTTTCTTT.

The J gene is TRBJ2-2, the V gene TRBV19, with 7 bases lining up with TRBD1. Germline CDR1 and CDR2: LNHDA and SQIVND (reference sequence). The CDR3 contains 15 residues. V shed 7 bases and J 1 base; nucleotides not matched to a gene: 6. CDR3 sequence reads: CASTRQGGNTGELFF. CDR3 coding DNA: TGTGCCAGTACCCGACAGGGCGGGAACACCGGGGAGCTGTTTTTT.

The chain uses TRBV18 and TRBJ2-7; the D gene is possibly TRBD1 (5 bases). Germline lookup yields CDR1 KGHSH and CDR2 LQKENI. V gave up 1 base and J gave up 1 base, with 8 bases separating them. CDR3 size: 14 residues. The CDR3 DNA follows: TGTGCCAGCTCACCACTACAGGCTTCCTACGAGCAGTACTTC. It translates to CASSPLQASYEQYF.

The V call is TRBV7-2, the J call TRBJ1-2; D not certain. The CDR3 is made up of 14 amino acids. CDR1 and CDR2 from the germline V gene are SGHTA and FQGNSA. The germline V and J ends were trimmed by 5 bases and 7 bases, with 17 bases remaining between them. The CDR3 protein is CASSLMAGTTGYTF. DNA of the CDR3: TGTGCCAGCAGCCTAATGGCAGGAACCACTGGCTACACCTTC.

This chain joins TRBV11-2 and TRBJ1-1; 8 nucleotides align to TRBD1. The CDR3 extends over 15 amino acids. The V gene end was trimmed by 5 bases and the J gene end by 4 bases; junction bases not matched to a gene: 9. Germline values: CDR1 SGHAT, CDR2 FQNNGV. The CDR3 loop is CASSAWTGSATEAFF. DNA for the CDR3: TGTGCCAGCAGCGCCTGGACAGGGAGTGCCACTGAAGCTTTCTTT.

The chain uses TRBV11-2 and TRBJ2-4; TRBD2 matches 9 bases. The CDR3 is made up of 16 amino acids. Germline assignment: CDR1 SGHAT and CDR2 FQNNGV. The V and J ends lost 4 bases and 0 bases, in that order; junction bases with no gene match: 4. The CDR3 DNA follows: TGTGCCAGCAGCTCCGTAGCGGGAGTAGCCAAAAACATTCAGTACTTC. Its protein is CASSSVAGVAKNIQYF.

The chain couples TRBV6-5 to TRBJ2-7; 7 bases map to TRBD2. After removal of 10 bases from V and 0 bases from J, the junction contained 6 bases not matched to a gene. This CDR3 contains 13 residues. From germline, CDR1 is MNHEY and CDR2 SVGAGI. Written as DNA, the CDR3 is TGTGCCACCGGGCTAGCGGACTCCTACGAGCAGTACTTC. As protein: CATGLADSYEQYF.

This chain uses TRBV28 with TRBJ1-1; 8 bases line up with TRBD1. The germline V gene has CDR1 MDHEN and CDR2 SYDVKM. J gave up 7 bases and V 7 bases, and 2 bases lay outside the gene matches. This CDR3 has 11 residues. The CDR3 loop is CASKGTGEAFF. The CDR3, as DNA: TGTGCCAGCAAGGGGACAGGTGAAGCTTTCTTT.

The chain recombines TRBV4-1 with TRBJ2-1; 7 bases are shared with TRBD2. The CDR3 is made up of 18 amino acids. Germline assignment: CDR1 MGHRA and CDR2 YSYEKL. V was pared by 2 bases and J by 0 bases, with 10 bases of the junction left unmatched. DNA for the CDR3: TGCGCCAGCAGCCAACCAATGGGGGAGGGCCTCTCCTACAATGAGCAGTTCTTC. As protein: CASSQPMGEGLSYNEQFF.

The rearrangement joins TRBV18 to TRBJ1-5, with 10 bases aligning to TRBD1. Per germline, CDR1 KGHSH and CDR2 LQKENI. After removal of 3 bases from V and 1 base from J, the junction contained 3 bases not matched to a gene. The CDR3 totals 16 residues. Written as DNA, the CDR3 is TGTGCCAGCTCACCTGGGACAGGGGCGAGCAATCAGCCCCAGCATTTT. It encodes CASSPGTGASNQPQHF. Complete variable domain (other parts from reference TRBV18 and TRBJ1-5): NAGVMQNPRHLVRRRGQEARLRCSPMKGHSHVYWYRQLPEEGLKFMVYLQKENIIDESGMPKERFSAEFPKEGPSILRIQQVVRGDSAAYFCASSPGTGASNQPQHFGDGTRLSIL.

The V call is TRBV5-6, the J call TRBJ2-1; a possible D gene is TRBD2 (5 bases). The CDR3 is 14 amino acids. Trimming stripped 3 bases from V and 2 bases from J, with 9 bases between. CDR1 SGHDT and CDR2 YYEEEE come from the germline V gene. The chain's CDR3 is CASSSYGTYNEQFF. CDR3 nucleotide sequence: TGTGCCAGCAGCTCATACGGGACCTACAATGAGCAGTTCTTC.

The V call is TRBV5-1, the J call TRBJ2-5, with 14 positions matching TRBD2. V was pared by 3 bases and J by 5 bases, with 6 bases of the junction left unmatched. Germline assignment: CDR1 SGHRS and CDR2 YFSETQ. CDR3 size: 16 residues. The CDR3 nucleotides read TGCGCCAGCAGCTCCGGGACTAGCGGGAGCTGGGAGACCCAGTACTTC. Translation: CASSSGTSGSWETQYF.

The rearrangement links TRBV5-1 to TRBJ1-5; possible D gene TRBD1, 5 bases. The V end was cut by 0 bases, the J end by 8 bases, with 9 bases between. The germline V gene has CDR1 SGHRS and CDR2 YFSETQ. The CDR3 contains 13 residues. DNA for the CDR3: TGCGCCAGCAGCTTGGACGGGGGGGAGCCCCAGCATTTT. Encoded protein: CASSLDGGEPQHF.

This clone was found many times. The chain uses TRBV27 and TRBJ1-4, with a tentative D call TRBD1 (5 bases). Germline CDR1 reads MNHEY; CDR2 reads SMNVEV (reference sequence). The CDR3 is 15 amino acids. Trimming stripped 6 bases from V and 3 bases from J, with 14 bases between. CDR3 loop: CASSLGPYPNEKLFF. The CDR3 DNA reads as TGTGCCAGCAGCTTGGGGCCATACCCTAATGAAAAACTGTTTTTT.

V usage is TRBV7-6 and J usage is TRBJ2-7; a possible D gene is TRBD2 (6 bases). This CDR3 spans 16 amino acids. The germline V gene encodes CDR1 SGHVS and CDR2 FNYEAQ. V lost 3 bases, J lost 6 bases, and 21 bases lay in between. The CDR3 spells CASSFLRRQGGIEQYF. For the CDR3, the DNA is TGTGCCAGCAGCTTTCTTCGAAGGCAGGGAGGCATCGAGCAGTACTTC.

The chain couples TRBV30 to TRBJ2-3; no reliable D call. The CDR3 runs to 14 residues. CDR1 is GTSNPN, CDR2 SVGIG, per germline (reference sequence). Trimming removed 5 bases at V and 1 base at J, with 13 bases between. The CDR3 region has the DNA TGTGCCTGGGCCACGGTGGTTGGCACAGATACGCAGTATTTT. This encodes CAWATVVGTDTQYF.

The genes are TRBV29-1 and TRBJ1-3, with D unresolved. The CDR3 spans 11 residues. V was trimmed by 7 bases and J by 0 bases, leaving 4 bases between them. Germline V CDR1 and CDR2: SQVTM, ANQGSEA. CDR3 amino acids: CSGSSGNTIYF. The CDR3 bases are TGCAGCGGCAGCTCTGGAAACACCATATATTTT. The variable domain in full, with the rest retrieved from reference TRBV29-1 and TRBJ1-3, is SAVISQKPSRDICQRGTSLTIQCQVDSQVTMMFWYRQQPGQSLTLIATANQGSEATYESGFVIDKFPISRPNLTFSTLTVSNMSPEDSSIYLCSGSSGNTIYFGEGSWLTVV.

V usage is TRBV7-9 and J usage is TRBJ1-1; TRBD1 agrees at 7 bases. V shed 3 bases, J shed 7 bases, and the junction held 5 bases outside the gene matches. CDR1 is SEHNR and CDR2 is FQNEAQ in the germline V gene (reference sequence). The CDR3 is made up of 13 amino acids. CDR3 nucleotides: TGTGCCAGCAGCTTCAGGGGGTCCCTTGAAGCTTTCTTT. Translated, it gives CASSFRGSLEAFF.